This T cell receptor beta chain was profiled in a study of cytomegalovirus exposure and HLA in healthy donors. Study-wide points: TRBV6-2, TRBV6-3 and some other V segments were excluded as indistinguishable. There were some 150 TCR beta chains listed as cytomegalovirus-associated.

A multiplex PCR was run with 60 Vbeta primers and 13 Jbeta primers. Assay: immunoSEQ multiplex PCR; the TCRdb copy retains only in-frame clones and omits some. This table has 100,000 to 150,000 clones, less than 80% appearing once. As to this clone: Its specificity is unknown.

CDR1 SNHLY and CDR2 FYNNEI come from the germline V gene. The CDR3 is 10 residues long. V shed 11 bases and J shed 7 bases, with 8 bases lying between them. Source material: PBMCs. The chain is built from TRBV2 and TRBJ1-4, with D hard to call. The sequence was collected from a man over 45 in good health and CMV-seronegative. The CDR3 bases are TGTGCCTCCGCGGTTGAAAAACTGTTTTTT. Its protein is CASAVEKLFF.